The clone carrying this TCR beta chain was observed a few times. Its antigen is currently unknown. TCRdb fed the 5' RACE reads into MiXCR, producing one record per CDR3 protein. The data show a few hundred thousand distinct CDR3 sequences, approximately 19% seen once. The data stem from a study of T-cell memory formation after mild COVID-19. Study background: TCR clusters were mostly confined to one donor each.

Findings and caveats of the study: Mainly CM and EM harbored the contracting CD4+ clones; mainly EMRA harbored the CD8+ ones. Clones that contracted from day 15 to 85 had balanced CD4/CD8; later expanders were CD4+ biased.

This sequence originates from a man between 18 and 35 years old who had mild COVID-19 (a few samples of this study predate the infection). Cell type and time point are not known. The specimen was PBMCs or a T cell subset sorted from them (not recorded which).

DNA of the CDR3: TGCGCCAGCAGAGGATCCGGTGTCCTCAATGAGCAGTTCTTC. This encodes CASRGSGVLNEQFF. The V call is TRBV5-1, the J call TRBJ2-1; D gene uncertain. The V gene lost 5 bases and the J gene lost 6 bases, with 15 bases spanning the gap. The CDR3 has 14 amino acids. CDR1 and CDR2 from the germline V gene are SGHRS and YFSETQ.